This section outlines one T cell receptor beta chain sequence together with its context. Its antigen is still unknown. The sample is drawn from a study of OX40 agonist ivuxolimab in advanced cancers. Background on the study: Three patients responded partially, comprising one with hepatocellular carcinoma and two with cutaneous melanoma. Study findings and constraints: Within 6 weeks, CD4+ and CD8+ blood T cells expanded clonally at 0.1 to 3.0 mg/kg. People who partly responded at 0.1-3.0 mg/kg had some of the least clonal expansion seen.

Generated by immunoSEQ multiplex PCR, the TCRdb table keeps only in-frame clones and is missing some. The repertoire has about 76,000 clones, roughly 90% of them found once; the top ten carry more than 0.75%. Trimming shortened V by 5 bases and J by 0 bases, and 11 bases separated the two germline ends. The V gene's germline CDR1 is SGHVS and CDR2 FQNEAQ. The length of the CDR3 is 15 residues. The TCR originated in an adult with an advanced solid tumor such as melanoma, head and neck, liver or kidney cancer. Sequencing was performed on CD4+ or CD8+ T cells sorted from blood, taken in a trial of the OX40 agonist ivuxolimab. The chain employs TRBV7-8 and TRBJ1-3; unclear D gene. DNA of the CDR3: TGTGCCAGCAGCGTAACGGCCGCCTCTGGAAACACCATATATTTT. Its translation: CASSVTAASGNTIYF.